This is a list of T cell receptor beta chains from one sample in a study of shared clonotypes between healthy human individuals. The method was immunoSEQ multiplex PCR; TCRdb's version includes in-frame clones alone and lacks a portion of them. This sample has about 1,900,000 clones; about 95% occur once, and the top ten carry less than 1.5%. The sample was naive CD8+ T cells sorted from blood. The origin of the receptors is a man between 18 and 35 years old in good health. Each CDR3 is given with its conserved first and last residue. Each record gives: J gene, CDR3 length, V gene, clone size, D gene, CDR3 protein, CDR3 DNA. The D gene is left open where the match is weak. Clone size is shown for a subset of rows, as once, few, many or a class of expanded clone.

TRBJ2-7 | 14 | TRBV2 | NA | NA | CASSVNPMAVEQYF | TGTGCCAGCAGTGTAAACCCAATGGCTGTCGAGCAGTACTTC
TRBJ2-3 | 13 | TRBV19 | NA | TRBD2 | CASSGTSWDTQYF | TGTGCCAGTAGCGGGACTAGCTGGGATACGCAGTATTTT
TRBJ1-1 | 13 | TRBV27 | NA | TRBD1 | CASRTLQGTEAFF | TGTGCCAGCAGGACACTACAGGGGACTGAAGCTTTCTTT
TRBJ1-3 | 15 | TRBV10-3 | NA | NA | CAISARTYGEDTIYF | TGTGCCATCAGTGCCCGGACATACGGGGAAGACACCATATATTTT
TRBJ1-6 | 11 | TRBV6-1 | NA | NA | CASSVDSPLHF | TGTGCCAGCAGTGTGGATTCACCCCTCCACTTT
TRBJ2-7 | 13 | TRBV7-9 | NA | NA | CASSQGGGYEQYF | TGTGCCAGCAGCCAAGGGGGGGGGTACGAGCAGTACTTC
TRBJ2-7 | 14 | TRBV2 | few | TRBD2 | CASSEAGLAKWQYF | TGTGCCAGCAGTGAAGCCGGACTAGCGAAATGGCAGTACTTC
TRBJ2-2 | 15 | TRBV4-3 | NA | NA | CASSQVLEGIGELFF | TGCGCCAGCAGCCAAGTACTGGAGGGGATCGGGGAGCTGTTTTTT
TRBJ2-1 | 11 | TRBV5-4 | NA | NA | CASSLGTVIFF | TGTGCCAGCAGCTTGGGGACAGTCATCTTCTTC
TRBJ2-1 | 15 | TRBV28 | NA | NA | CASSWIPDGENEQFF | TGTGCCAGCAGTTGGATACCGGATGGGGAGAATGAGCAGTTCTTC
TRBJ1-6 | 17 | TRBV6-1 | NA | NA | CASSEAAVSSYNSPLHF | TGTGCCAGCAGTGAAGCGGCTGTGAGCTCCTATAATTCACCCCTCCACTTT
TRBJ2-7 | 15 | TRBV6-5 | NA | NA | CASSSTDGVNYEQYF | TGTGCCAGCAGTTCCACCGACGGGGTAAACTACGAGCAGTACTTC
TRBJ2-7 | 14 | TRBV19 | NA | NA | CASSPRGPIYEQYF | TGTGCCAGTAGTCCCAGGGGACCGATCTACGAGCAGTACTTC
TRBJ2-7 | 15 | TRBV13 | NA | TRBD2 | CASSPRTSGSYEQYF | TGTGCCAGCAGCCCAAGGACTAGCGGGAGTTACGAGCAGTACTTC
TRBJ2-7 | 13 | TRBV25-1 | NA | TRBD1 | CASRATGAYEQYF | TGTGCCAGCCGTGCCACAGGGGCCTACGAGCAGTACTTC
TRBJ2-2 | 13 | TRBV6-1 | NA | NA | CASSELGTGELFF | TGTGCCAGCAGTGAACTCGGGACCGGGGAGCTGTTTTTT
TRBJ2-7 | 18 | TRBV14 | NA | NA | CASSPIVTGSVSSYEQYF | TGTGCCAGCAGCCCAATCGTGACAGGTTCCGTTAGCTCCTACGAGCAGTACTTC
TRBJ2-1 | 13 | TRBV30 | NA | NA | CAWVLAPHNEQFF | TGTGCCTGGGTCCTAGCACCCCACAATGAGCAGTTCTTC
TRBJ2-7 | 14 | TRBV6-5 | NA | NA | CAPHEGRRFYEQYF | TGTGCCCCCCATGAGGGACGGCGATTTTACGAGCAGTACTTC
TRBJ2-7 | 13 | TRBV19 | NA | NA | CASSFSASYEQYF | TGTGCCAGTAGTTTCTCCGCCTCCTACGAGCAGTACTTC
TRBJ2-7 | 15 | TRBV27 | NA | TRBD2 | CASTISGGSSYEQYF | TGTGCCAGCACCATTAGCGGGGGGAGCTCCTACGAGCAGTACTTC
TRBJ2-1 | 15 | TRBV6-1 | NA | TRBD2 | CASSERGGSYNEQFF | TGTGCCAGCAGTGAGCGGGGGGGCTCCTACAATGAGCAGTTCTTC
TRBJ1-1 | 13 | TRBV19 | NA | NA | CASSTEDDTEAFF | TGTGCCAGTAGTACCGAAGACGACACTGAAGCTTTCTTT
TRBJ1-2 | 13 | TRBV11-2 | NA | NA | CASSSERVGGYTF | TGTGCCAGCAGCTCAGAGAGGGTTGGTGGCTACACCTTC
TRBJ2-2 | 16 | TRBV7-3 | once | NA | CASSSGTAPGTGELFF | TGTGCCAGCAGCTCTGGGACGGCCCCAGGCACCGGGGAGCTGTTTTTT
TRBJ2-1 | 15 | TRBV19 | NA | TRBD1 | CASSISLDRGNEQFF | TGTGCCAGTAGTATTTCCCTGGACAGGGGCAATGAGCAGTTCTTC
TRBJ1-1 | 11 | TRBV6-6 | NA | NA | CAILWGTEAFF | TGTGCCATCCTTTGGGGCACTGAAGCTTTCTTT
TRBJ1-1 | 15 | TRBV10-1 | NA | NA | CASSESIGGSTEAFF | TGCGCCAGCAGTGAGTCGATAGGGGGGAGCACTGAAGCTTTCTTT
TRBJ1-1 | 13 | TRBV9 | NA | NA | CASSEGGDTEAFF | TGTGCCAGCAGTGAGGGGGGAGACACTGAAGCTTTCTTT
TRBJ2-7 | 15 | TRBV7-2 | NA | TRBD1 | CASSTAGGPLYEQYF | TGTGCCAGCAGCACCGCAGGGGGCCCACTCTACGAGCAGTACTTC
TRBJ1-1 | 15 | TRBV7-8 | NA | NA | CASSLRPPEDTEAFF | TGTGCCAGCAGCTTACGACCGCCGGAGGACACTGAAGCTTTCTTT
TRBJ1-1 | 15 | TRBV9 | NA | NA | CASSVVGDLTTEAFF | TGTGCCAGCAGCGTAGTTGGGGACCTAACCACTGAAGCTTTCTTT
TRBJ2-7 | 15 | TRBV6-5 | NA | NA | CASSFTRDGYYEQYF | TGTGCCAGCAGTTTTACCCGGGACGGCTACTACGAGCAGTACTTC
TRBJ2-2 | 17 | TRBV30 | NA | NA | CAWRIVGVRVGTGELFF | TGTGCCTGGAGAATAGTTGGGGTCAGGGTCGGCACCGGGGAGCTGTTTTTT
TRBJ2-3 | 18 | TRBV7-2 | once | TRBD2 | CASSLDLAGPLATDTQYF | TGTGCCAGCAGCTTAGATCTAGCGGGGCCTCTAGCGACAGATACGCAGTATTTT
TRBJ1-1 | 14 | TRBV4-1 | NA | NA | CASSQEGIYTEAFF | TGCGCCAGCAGCCAAGAGGGAATTTACACTGAAGCTTTCTTT
TRBJ2-3 | 14 | TRBV5-6 | NA | TRBD1 | CASSLGGGADTQYF | TGTGCCAGCAGCTTGGGAGGGGGCGCAGATACGCAGTATTTT
TRBJ1-2 | 13 | TRBV5-5 | NA | NA | CASSLVGAYGYTF | TGTGCCAGCAGCTTGGTGGGGGCATACGGCTACACCTTC
TRBJ2-7 | 15 | TRBV6-5 | once | NA | CASSYSAGVYYEQYF | TGTGCCAGCAGTTACTCGGCTGGCGTCTACTACGAGCAGTACTTC
TRBJ2-5 | 14 | TRBV9 | NA | TRBD2 | CASSVGSGVETQYF | TGTGCCAGCAGCGTAGGTAGCGGGGTTGAGACCCAGTACTTC